This T cell receptor beta chain stems from a study of blood T cells in healthy people across ages. Regarding the study as a whole: Naive CD4+ cell counts and diversity both ran higher in long-lived than in aged donors.

Concerning this clonotype: As yet, its antigen is unknown.

Per sample, at least 6 micrograms of total RNA were extracted. Primed by a sample-barcoded 5' primer and a J-beta primer mix, a second PCR proceeded for about 7 to 11 cycles. Tagging of each cDNA molecule was performed by a template-switch adaptor with 12 random nucleotides. Every sample produced at least 2.5 million CDR3-containing paired-end reads. A single record per CDR3 protein comes from TCRdb applying MiXCR to the 5' RACE reads. Among about a million distinct CDR3 sequences, around 49% were seen once, and the ten largest hold roughly 12%. Germline values: CDR1 SNHLY, CDR2 FYNNEI. Trimming left V 5 bases short and J 1 base short, with 8 bases between. This CDR3 has 14 amino acids.

The origin of this receptor is a man under 40 in good health. The chain employs TRBV2 and TRBJ2-2; D not certain. The source material was blood. The CDR3 protein is CASSRQRNTGELFF. CDR3 in DNA: TGTGCCAGCAGTCGGCAGAGGAACACCGGGGAGCTGTTTTTT. The complete variable domain, with remaining parts taken from reference TRBV2 and TRBJ2-2, reads EPEVTQTPSHQVTQMGQEVILRCVPISNHLYFYWYRQILGQKVEFLVSFYNNEISEKSEIFDDQFSVERPDGSNFTLKIRSTKLEDSAMYFCASSRQRNTGELFFGEGSRLTVL.